This TCR beta chain was profiled in a study of control samples from healthy donors and cancer patients. This clone appeared a few times. The trim removed 3 bases at V and 5 bases at J, leaving 6 bases unmatched. Germline CDR1 SGHRS, CDR2 YFSETQ. The CDR3 has 14 amino acids. TCRdb's copy holds only in-frame clones and misses some; the assay was immunoSEQ multiplex PCR. The table lists about 170,000 clones, around 92% of them singletons. The TCR sequence derives from a woman aged 25 to 45 in good health. This chain connects TRBV5-1 to TRBJ1-1, with TRBD1 matching over 8 bases. The sequencing sample was made of blood. The CDR3 loop reads CASSSRQGLTEAFF. In DNA form, the CDR3 reads TGCGCCAGCAGCTCCCGACAGGGGTTGACTGAAGCTTTCTTT.